A single sample gave rise to the 16 T cell receptor beta chains below, sequenced in a study of T cell repertoires in cytomegalovirus infection. Each CDR3 protein is one row after TCRdb ran MiXCR on the reads. The table records hundreds of thousands of distinct CDR3 sequences, about a sixth of them present only once. Sequenced: PBMCs. Source of these receptors: a human donor in good health (CMV status not recorded). Some clones in this sample may be carry-over from other donors' samples.

The chain has TRBV7-9 and TRBJ2-5, with D uncertain. The CDR3 spans 14 residues. Germline V CDR1 and CDR2: SEHNR, FQNEAQ (reference sequence). V lost 5 bases, J lost 2 bases, and 12 bases lay in between. The CDR3 bases are TGTGCCAGCAGCCCTAATTTAGGACAAGAGACCCAGTACTTC. This translates into CASSPNLGQETQYF.

V is TRBV9 and J is TRBJ1-6; 7 nucleotides match TRBD1. Looked up from germline, CDR1 is SGDLS and CDR2 is YYNGEE. Germline trimming cut 3 bases from V and 9 bases from J; bases unmatched to any gene: 9. This CDR3 is 15 amino acids long. As DNA, the CDR3 is TGTGCCAGCAGCGATACCGGGACAGTTCTTTCACCCCTCCACTTT. Protein product: CASSDTGTVLSPLHF. Variable domain in full (rest from reference TRBV9 and TRBJ1-6): DSGVTQTPKHLITATGQRVTLRCSPRSGDLSVYWYQQSLDQGLQFLIQYYNGEERAKGNILERFSAQQFPDLHSELNLSSLELGDSALYFCASSDTGTVLSPLHFGNGTRLTVT.

A few counts support this clonotype. It is unclear where the CDR3 begins or ends on the DNA, so no DNA is shown, and the CDR3 is as TCRdb lists it. The chain employs TRBV7-5 and TRBJ1-2; no DNA check was done on the table's D call, TRBD1. TRBV7-5 is a documented pseudogene. The CDR3 is 17 residues long, ends included. CDR3 residues: CISVPEAGPFGNYGYTF.

This clonotype was picked up many times. CDR3 residues: CASSLGVEGNQPQHF. The CDR3 nucleotides read TGTGCCAGCAGTTTGGGGGTGGAGGGCAATCAGCCCCAGCATTTT. This sequence joins TRBV28 and TRBJ1-5, with a possible D match to TRBD1 (5 bases). The CDR3 has 15 amino acids. V was cut by 3 bases and J by 2 bases, with 11 bases left in between. The germline CDR1 and CDR2 sequences are MDHEN and SYDVKM.

The chain uses TRBV19 and TRBJ1-5, with D tentatively TRBD1 (6 bases). The CDR3 consists of 15 residues. Germline CDR1 reads LNHDA; CDR2 reads SQIVND (reference sequence). V was trimmed by 0 bases and J by 7 bases, leaving 13 bases between them. The CDR3 coding sequence is TGTGCCAGTAGTATAGACGGGGGCGTCGGCCAGCCCCAGCATTTT. Protein product: CASSIDGGVGQPQHF.

In this sample, this clonotype turned up a few times. The V gene is TRBV24-1, the J gene TRBJ2-1; TRBD2 is a possible D gene (6 bases). The V gene lost 4 bases and the J gene lost 6 bases, with 18 bases spanning the gap. Looked up from germline, CDR1 is KGHDR and CDR2 is SFDVKD. CDR3 size: 16 residues. The CDR3 spells CATSEAGSGHSNEQFF. As DNA, the CDR3 is TGTGCCACCAGTGAAGCCGGGAGTGGCCACTCCAATGAGCAGTTCTTC.

The chain links TRBV5-1 to TRBJ2-3, with D possibly matching TRBD1 (5 bases). The CDR3 sequence is 15 residues long. Germline values: CDR1 SGHRS, CDR2 YFSETQ. V dropped 0 bases and J dropped 3 bases, with 11 bases sitting between them. The chain's CDR3 is CASSLGSGITDTQYF. The CDR3 region has the DNA TGCGCCAGCAGCTTGGGGTCAGGGATAACAGATACGCAGTATTTT.

This clonotype was seen repeatedly, ten times or more. V is TRBV12-3 or TRBV12-4 and J is TRBJ1-5; 7 bases are a match to TRBD1. V trimming: 3 bases; J trimming: 3 bases; junction bases outside the gene matches: 2. CDR3 length: 14 residues. DNA for the CDR3: TGTGCCAGCAGTTTTGGGACAGTCAATCAGCCCCAGCATTTT. Its protein is CASSFGTVNQPQHF.

The chain has TRBV28 and TRBJ1-1; D not certain. The V end lost 5 bases, the J end lost 7 bases, and 17 bases lay between the germline ends. The CDR3 loop spans 14 amino acids. Germline loops: CDR1 MDHEN, CDR2 SYDVKM. CDR3 bases: TGTGCCAGCAGTACTGTCCGGGGAAGTGTTGAAGCTTTCTTT. It specifies CASSTVRGSVEAFF.

V usage is TRBV25-1 and J usage is TRBJ1-2, with D possibly TRBD1 on 6 matching bases. Germline CDR1 is MGHDK and CDR2 is SYGVNS. The V end lost 1 base, the J end lost 7 bases, and 13 bases lay between the germline ends. The CDR3 contains 14 residues. Written as DNA, the CDR3 is TGTGCCAGCAGTGAATCCGGGGGCTGGGGTGGCTACACCTTC. This sequence encodes CASSESGGWGGYTF.

The rearrangement joins TRBV7-2 to TRBJ2-1; 15 bases map to TRBD2. The CDR3 consists of 19 residues. Germline CDR1 and CDR2: SGHTA and FQGNSA. V lost 6 bases and J lost 0; bases outside the gene matches: 9. CDR3 bases: TGTGCCAGCAGTCACGGACTAGCGGGGGGGAAAGCCTCCTACAATGAGCAGTTCTTC. It yields the protein CASSHGLAGGKASYNEQFF. Full variable domain (outside the CDR3, taken from reference TRBV7-2 and TRBJ2-1): GAGVSQSPSNKVTEKGKDVELRCDPISGHTALYWYRQSLGQGLEFLIYFQGNSAPDKSGLPSDRFSAERTGGSVSTLTIQRTQQEDSAVYLCASSHGLAGGKASYNEQFFGPGTRLTVL.

This clonotype was counted many times. The V call is TRBV4-1, the J call TRBJ2-7; D ambiguous. V was cut by 1 base and J by 2 bases, with 9 bases left in between. Germline V gene lookup returns CDR1 MGHRA and CDR2 YSYEKL. This CDR3 is 14 amino acids long. The CDR3 spells CASSQVRSPYEQYF. The CDR3 DNA reads as TGCGCCAGCAGCCAAGTGCGAAGTCCCTACGAGCAGTACTTC.

A few counts support this clonotype. The genes are TRBV4-2 and TRBJ2-3; D uncertain. The V gene lost 0 bases and the J gene lost 6 bases, with 4 bases spanning the gap. The germline gives CDR1 LGHNA, CDR2 YNFKEQ. The CDR3 has 12 amino acids. The CDR3 bases are TGTGCCAGCAGCCAAGATCTTGATACGCAGTATTTT. Residues: CASSQDLDTQYF.

The table lists this clonotype with a few counts. The rearrangement links TRBV7-2 to TRBJ2-5; 8 bases align to TRBD1. The germline V gene has CDR1 SGHTA and CDR2 FQGNSA. The CDR3 totals 15 residues. Trimming took 4 bases from V and 5 from J; bases not matched to a gene: 9. CDR3 in DNA: TGTGCCAGCAGCTCCAGGGGGCCAGTAGGGGAGACCCAGTACTTC. As protein: CASSSRGPVGETQYF.

The V call is TRBV6-2 or TRBV6-3, the J call TRBJ1-2; TRBD1 agrees at 9 bases. The CDR3 contains 15 residues. Germline values: CDR1 MNHEY, CDR2 SVGEGT. Germline trimming cut 6 bases from V and 6 bases from J; bases unmatched to any gene: 11. CDR3 DNA: TGTGCCAGCAGAACTACAGGGGGCGCGGGAGATGGCTACACCTTC. Its translation: CASRTTGGAGDGYTF.

This clonotype was recorded at least ten times. V usage is TRBV12-3 or TRBV12-4 and J usage is TRBJ1-1; D is uncertain. Trimming took 6 bases from V and 3 from J, leaving 8 bases between them. The CDR3 consists of 12 residues. CDR3 loop: CASRGSYTEAFF. DNA of the CDR3: TGTGCCAGCAGGGGGTCGTACACTGAAGCTTTCTTT.